This T cell receptor (beta chain) was obtained from a study of response to subunit inactivated influenza vaccine. V dropped 10 bases and J dropped 0 bases, with 7 bases sitting between them. Germline assignment: CDR1 LGHDT and CDR2 YNNKEL (reference sequence). The CDR3 is 11 amino acids. TCRdb fed the RT-PCR reads into MiXCR, producing one record per CDR3 protein. The sample holds around 520,000 distinct CDR3 sequences, about 25% seen once. The J gene is TRBJ2-7, the V gene TRBV3-1; TRBD2 is a possible D gene (6 bases). The material was CD4+ T cells sorted from PBMCs, obtained more than 4 days after vaccination. The sequence was obtained from a man over 45 who received an inactivated influenza vaccine. The CDR3 DNA sequence: TGTGCCACCGGGGGCTCCTACGAGCAGTACTTC. It specifies CATGGSYEQYF.